These 10 T cell receptor beta chains were sequenced from one sample in a study of read filtering for tumor transcriptome and immune sequencing (dated by TCRdb to 2020 to 2021). Sequenced using an Illumina HiSeq 4000. Starting from approximately 0.4 ug RNA, TCR libraries were constructed with the Immunoverse kit using molecular barcoded adaptors that cover the alpha/delta and beta/gamma chains. TCRdb reworked the public reads: Q25 trimming with fastp, MiXCR clone assembly, productive beta chains retained. Each record represents a unique CDR3 protein, reported with the most common genes and DNA among its rows. This sample is represented by around 140,000 distinct CDR3 sequences; roughly 13% of them were singletons. The ten largest clones represent 7.5% to 10% of the sample. The material sequenced was a population of CD138-negative cells sorted from bone marrow. The sample's cell subset or site label, decoded: bone marrow mononuclear cells depleted of CD138+ plasma/myeloma cells by negative magnetic selection. The receptors here all came from a donor aged 40 or over with multiple myeloma.

This clonotype came up many times. The rearrangement uses TRBV20-1 and TRBJ2-1; TRBD2 agrees at 7 bases. The J segment lost 9 bases and the V segment lost 6 bases, leaving 11 bases of the junction unmatched. This CDR3 has 13 amino acids. Per the germline V gene, CDR1 is DFQATT and CDR2 is SNEGSKA (reference sequence). The CDR3 protein is CSAQPGASGEQFF. CDR3 nucleotides: TGCAGTGCCCAGCCGGGTGCTAGCGGTGAGCAGTTCTTC.

This clonotype was counted between two and nine times. V is TRBV5-6 and J is TRBJ2-1; no definite D call. Germline V CDR1 and CDR2: SGHDT, YYEEEE. Trimming took off 0 bases at V and 8 bases at J, with 15 bases between the two ends. The CDR3 has 15 amino acids. The CDR3 here is CASSLVVVARDEQFF. The DNA for the CDR3 is TGTGCCAGCAGCTTGGTGGTTGTGGCTAGAGATGAGCAGTTCTTC.

Worth noting for this clonotype: A clone one base away is much larger, so this may be a read error. The chain combines TRBV7-2 with TRBJ2-7; 7 bases match TRBD2. V trimming: 4 bases; J trimming: 3 bases; junction bases outside the gene matches: 9. CDR3 length equals 15 residues. From germline, CDR1 is SGHTA and CDR2 FQGNSA. DNA for the CDR3: TGTGCCAGCAGCTCCTACTCGACGGGGGGCTACGAGCAGTACTTC. Amino acid sequence: CASSSYSTGGYEQYF. The variable domain in full, with the rest retrieved from reference TRBV7-2 and TRBJ2-7, is GAGVSQSPSNKVTEKGKDVELRCDPISGHTALYWYRQSLGQGLEFLIYFQGNSAPDKSGLPSDRFSAERTGGSVSTLTIQRTQQEDSAVYLCASSSYSTGGYEQYFGPGTRLTVT.

This clonotype occurred many times. The chain couples TRBV7-3 to TRBJ2-1; D is possibly TRBD2 (8 bases). The V gene lost 5 bases and the J gene lost 9 bases, with 23 bases spanning the gap. CDR1 is SGHTA and CDR2 is FQGTGA in the germline V gene. CDR3 length: 16 amino acids. CDR3 coding DNA: TGTGCCAGCAGCAAGGGGGCGGGAGGACTGGTTAGTGAGCAGTTCTTC. It is translated as CASSKGAGGLVSEQFF.

In nucleotides, the CDR3 is TGTGCCACCTCGGACAGGGGCCACACAGATACGCAGTATTTT. Translation: CATSDRGHTDTQYF. V gene TRBV5-4 combines with J gene TRBJ2-3, with 9 bases that match TRBD1. V shed 9 bases, J shed 2 bases, and the junction held 7 bases outside the gene matches. The germline V gene encodes CDR1 SGHNT and CDR2 YYREEE (reference sequence). CDR3 length equals 14 residues.

In its sample, this clonotype was seen many times. A junction boundary mismatches the germline segment, possibly from a read error. The V and J genes are TRBV24-1 and TRBJ2-1, with 7 bases fitting TRBD1. This CDR3 comprises 17 residues. In germline, CDR1 is KGHDR, CDR2 SFDVKD. The chain's CDR3 is CATGDPRQGRSYNEQFF. The CDR3 DNA sequence: TGTGCCACCGGTGATCCCCGACAGGGCCGCTCCTACAATGAGCAGTTCTTC.

This clonotype was detected many times. The V call is TRBV3-1, the J call TRBJ1-1; TRBD1 matches at 12 bases. From germline, CDR1 is LGHDT and CDR2 YNNKEL (reference sequence). CDR3 length: 15 residues. J gave up 5 bases and V 4 bases, and 5 bases lay outside the gene matches. The CDR3 bases are TGTGCCAGCAGCCGCGGGACAGGGGGCCGGACTGAAGCTTTCTTT. It codes for CASSRGTGGRTEAFF.

This clonotype was seen a handful of times. The junction shows a germline mismatch at one end, possibly a read error. The chain links TRBV7-9 to TRBJ2-7; no firm D call. The CDR3 runs 14 residues. Germline CDR1 reads SEHNR; CDR2 reads FQNEAQ (reference sequence). In nucleotides, the CDR3 is TGTGCCAGCAGTTTAGCCGTGGGGTACAACGAGCAGTACTTC. It codes for CASSLAVGYNEQYF.

This clonotype was recorded many times. The V call is TRBV6-1, the J call TRBJ2-1; perhaps TRBD2 as D (5 bases). Germline CDR1 MNHNS, CDR2 SASEGT. The CDR3 covers 12 residues. V lost 1 base to trimming and J lost 7 bases, with 5 bases between them. The CDR3 bases are TGTGCCAGCAGTGAAGGGAGGAATGAGCAGTTCTTC. Translated, it gives CASSEGRNEQFF.

Note on this clonotype: A much larger clone lies one base from this, so it may be a read error. This rearrangement joins TRBV19 to TRBJ2-1, with 8 bases lining up with TRBD1. This CDR3 comprises 16 residues. Germline CDR1 and CDR2: LNHDA and SQIVND (reference sequence). The CDR3, as DNA: TGTGCCAGTAGCCGGGACAGGATCAGCTCCTGCAATGAGCAGTTCTTC. This sequence encodes CASSRDRISSCNEQFF.